The clone carrying this T cell receptor beta chain was counted a few times. The antigen is undetermined. Autoimmune disease history or systemic immunosuppression meant exclusion. These data belong to a study of OX40 agonist ivuxolimab in advanced cancers. Broader study findings: Within 6 weeks, CD4+ and CD8+ blood T cells expanded clonally at 0.1 to 3.0 mg/kg. Partial responders receiving 0.1-3.0 mg/kg showed among the lowest clonal expansion.

TCRdb's table, derived via immunoSEQ multiplex PCR, lists solely in-frame clones and lacks some. Among tens of thousands of clones listed, around 90% were seen once. This CDR3 comprises 17 residues. Germline CDR1 reads SGHVS; CDR2 reads FQNEAQ. With 2 bases removed from V and 1 base from J, the gap between germline ends came to 15 bases. The source is an adult with an advanced solid tumor such as melanoma, head and neck, liver or kidney cancer. Specimen: CD4+ or CD8+ T cells sorted from blood, collected in a trial of the OX40 agonist ivuxolimab. The V call is TRBV7-8, the J call TRBJ2-4, with D tentatively TRBD1 (5 bases). This CDR3 reads CASSLNTWGFAKNIQYF. CDR3 in DNA: TGTGCCAGCAGCTTAAATACTTGGGGCTTCGCCAAAAACATTCAGTACTTC. The complete variable domain, with remaining parts taken from reference TRBV7-8 and TRBJ2-4, reads GAGVSQSPRYKVAKRGQDVALRCDPISGHVSLFWYQQALGQGPEFLTYFQNEAQLDKSGLPSDRFFAERPEGSVSTLKIQRTQQEDSAVYLCASSLNTWGFAKNIQYFGAGTRLSVL.